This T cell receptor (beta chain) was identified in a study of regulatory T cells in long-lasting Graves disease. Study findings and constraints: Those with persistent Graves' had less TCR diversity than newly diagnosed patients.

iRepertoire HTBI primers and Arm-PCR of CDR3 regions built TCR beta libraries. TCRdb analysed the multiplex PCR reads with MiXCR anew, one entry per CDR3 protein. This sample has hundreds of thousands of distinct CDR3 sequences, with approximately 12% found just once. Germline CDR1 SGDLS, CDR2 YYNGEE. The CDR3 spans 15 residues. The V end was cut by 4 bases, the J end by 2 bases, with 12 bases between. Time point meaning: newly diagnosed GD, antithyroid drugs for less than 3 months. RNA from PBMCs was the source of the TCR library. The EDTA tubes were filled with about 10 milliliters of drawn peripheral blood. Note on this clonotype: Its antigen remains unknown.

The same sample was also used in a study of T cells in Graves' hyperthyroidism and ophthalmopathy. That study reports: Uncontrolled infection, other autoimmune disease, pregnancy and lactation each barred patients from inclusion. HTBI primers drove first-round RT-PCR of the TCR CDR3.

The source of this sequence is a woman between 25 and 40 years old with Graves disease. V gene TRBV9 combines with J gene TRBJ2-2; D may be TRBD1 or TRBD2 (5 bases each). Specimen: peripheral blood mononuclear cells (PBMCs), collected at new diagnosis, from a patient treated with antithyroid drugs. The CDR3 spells CASSWDGSNTGELFF. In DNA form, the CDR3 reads TGTGCCAGCAGCTGGGACGGTAGTAACACCGGGGAGCTGTTTTTT.